The T cell receptor (beta chain) described here comes from a study of spatial heterogeneity in lung cancer. The sample's time point: sample taken at primary tumor resection. Extraction of whole RNA from tumor, nontumor lung or frozen PBMC preceded unsorted sequencing. The CDR3 runs 15 residues. V was cut by 0 bases and J by 2 bases, with 8 bases left in between. The germline CDR1 and CDR2 sequences are MNHNY and SVGAGI (reference sequence). This clonotype was detected many times. As yet, its antigen is unknown. In TCRdb, the 5' RACE reads were re-called with MiXCR into one record per CDR3 protein. The profile shows about 10,000 distinct CDR3 sequences, approximately 8% of them singletons. Study-wide results and caveats: Counts of expanded alpha and beta TCRs within tumors tracked the tumor nonsynonymous mutation count.

The chain has TRBV6-6 and TRBJ1-5; maybe TRBD1 (6 bases). The receptor's source is a male donor with early-stage non-small cell lung cancer. Sequencing used lung tumor tissue, obtained at surgery. CDR3 residues: CASSYSGGGNQPQHF. As DNA, the CDR3 is TGTGCCAGCAGTTACTCAGGGGGGGGCAATCAGCCCCAGCATTTT.